The text below deals with one TCR beta chain. Its antigen is still unknown. V was pared by 2 bases and J by 5 bases, with 9 bases between. CDR3 length: 13 amino acids. The germline gives CDR1 SEHNR, CDR2 FQNEAQ (reference sequence). From CD4+ cells came CD45RA+ naive and CD45RA-negative memory subsets. Genomic DNA of each subset was evenly split across several immunoSEQ plates. TCRdb's table, derived via immunoSEQ multiplex PCR, lists solely in-frame clones and lacks some. The table lists approximately 2.3 million clones, 93% of them singletons. This sample was included in a study of shared clonotypes between healthy human individuals. On the study more broadly: CD4 naive and memory got three plates each, CD8 naive two, CD8 memory one. General study results and limits: Naive subsets, compared against memory subsets, generally had larger estimated richness values.

The gene calls are TRBV7-9 and TRBJ2-5; D is unresolved. The sequence was obtained from a man between 18 and 35 years old in good health. Some clones in this sample may be carry-over from other donors' samples. The sample consisted of naive CD4+ T cells from PBMCs. Subset defined: CD45RA+ positively selected. The CDR3 bases are TGTGCCAGCAGCTTAATGTTGTTTGAGACCCAGTACTTC. Translating it yields CASSLMLFETQYF.